This T cell receptor beta chain was documented in a study of cytomegalovirus exposure and HLA in healthy donors. CDR1 is SGDLS, CDR2 YYNGEE, per germline. With 3 bases clipped from V and 5 bases from J, the junction kept 3 bases outside the gene matches. The CDR3 length is 13 residues. In the case of this clone: Its antigen remains unidentified.

Whole-study results and caveats: Sequencing had likely introduced a cluster of highly shared sequence variants as an artifact.

60 Vbeta and 13 Jbeta primers were used in PCR. The protocol was immunoSEQ multiplex PCR, while the TCRdb copy is restricted to in-frame clones and leaves out a portion. The profile shows 100,000 to 130,000 clones, roughly 82% of them singletons. The specimen was PBMCs. This receptor was taken from a man under 40 in good health and CMV-seropositive. V usage is TRBV9 and J usage is TRBJ2-5; TRBD1 agrees at 8 bases. CDR3 amino acids: CASSGQGRETQYF. The CDR3, as DNA: TGTGCCAGCAGCGGACAGGGGCGGGAGACCCAGTACTTC.